A single sample is the source of the 3 T cell receptor beta chains below, sequenced in a study of blood T cell repertoires in COVID-19. The assay was immunoSEQ multiplex PCR, and TCRdb's table has in-frame clones only and misses some. This repertoire shows 200,000 to 250,000 clones, around 85% found once; its top ten account for 1.3%. The sequenced sample consisted of PBMCs or T cells enriched from blood (not recorded which). The receptors were gathered from a woman in her thirties or forties with acute COVID-19.

The V and J genes are TRBV19 and TRBJ2-6; tentatively, D is TRBD1 (5 bases). Between the trimmed V and J ends, which lost 5 bases and 2 bases, there was a span of 13 bases. The CDR3 consists of 16 residues. Germline CDR1 reads LNHDA; CDR2 reads SQIVND (reference sequence). The CDR3 DNA is TGTGCCAGTAGTGCGCCCAGCAGGGCTGGGGCCAACGTCCTGACTTTC. Translated, it gives CASSAPSRAGANVLTF.

The chain uses TRBV30 and TRBJ1-2; 10 bases are a match to TRBD1. Germline-derived CDR1 and CDR2 are GTSNPN and SVGIG (reference sequence). The CDR3 spans 15 residues. The ends lost 3 bases at V and 3 bases at J; junction bases unmatched: 7. The CDR3 DNA reads TGTGCCTGGAGACTCGCGGGACAGGGGTACTATGGCTACACCTTC. Protein: CAWRLAGQGYYGYTF.

The chain links TRBV4-3 to TRBJ1-4, with 8 positions matching TRBD1. With V trimmed by 0 bases and J by 8 bases, 14 bases remained unmatched. The CDR3 contains 18 residues. Germline loops: CDR1 LGHNA, CDR2 YSLEER. CDR3 in DNA: TGCGCCAGCAGCCAAGAGGGAGTCGCTGGACAGGGACGGGAAAAACTGTTTTTT. It specifies CASSQEGVAGQGREKLFF.